Shown below are 26 T cell receptor beta chains from a single sample sequenced in a study of post-analysis software for immune sequencing data. The antigens for these receptors are not known. Regarding the study as a whole: The five TRBV segments detected at higher frequency in patients than in controls included TRBV5-6, TRBV5-1 and TRBV20-1.

Unique molecular identifiers tagged the TCR beta cDNA libraries. From the PCR reads, TCRdb called clonotypes with MiXCR, one entry per CDR3 protein. The sample lists about 820,000 distinct CDR3 sequences, approximately 53% occurring once. Sequencing was done on a sample of blood. These receptors all stem from a girl between 10 and 17 years old with multiple sclerosis.

The chain carries TRBV5-1 and TRBJ2-5, with D possibly TRBD1 on 5 matching bases. The CDR3 has 12 amino acids. Trimming left V 7 bases short and J 5 bases short, with 12 bases between. Germline V gene lookup returns CDR1 SGHRS and CDR2 YFSETQ. The chain's CDR3 is CASGAGKETQYF. The CDR3 DNA sequence: TGCGCCAGCGGGGCAGGGAAGGAGACCCAGTACTTC.

The gene calls are TRBV29-1 and TRBJ2-7; TRBD2 might be the D (6 bases). The CDR3 has 12 residues. The V gene lost 4 bases and the J gene lost 5 bases, with 12 bases spanning the gap. CDR1 and CDR2 (germline): SQVTM, ANQGSEA. CDR3 nucleotides: TGCAGCGTTGTAGGAGGGTCCCACGAGCAGTACTTC. It translates to CSVVGGSHEQYF.

The CDR3 here is CASSLFPGASYEQYF. CDR3 in DNA: TGTGCCAGCAGTTTATTTCCGGGAGCATCCTACGAGCAGTACTTC. The chain carries TRBV27 and TRBJ2-7; perhaps TRBD2 as D (6 bases). The CDR3 length is 15 residues. CDR1 and CDR2 from the germline V gene are MNHEY and SMNVEV (reference sequence). V was trimmed by 1 base and J by 1 base, leaving 11 bases between them.

The chain uses TRBV12-3 or TRBV12-4 and TRBJ2-1; D is unresolved. The V end lost 1 base, the J end lost 0 bases, and 10 bases lay between the germline ends. The CDR3 spans 16 residues. CDR3 coding DNA: TGTGCCAGCAGTTTAGGTGTTTCTTCCTCCTACAATGAGCAGTTCTTC. Its translation is CASSLGVSSSYNEQFF.

The chain is built from TRBV20-1 and TRBJ2-1, with D perhaps TRBD2 (7 bases). The CDR3 contains 16 residues. Trimming stripped 2 bases from V and 6 bases from J, with 20 bases between. Germline V gene lookup returns CDR1 DFQATT and CDR2 SNEGSKA (reference sequence). Here the CDR3 DNA reads TGCAGTGCTAGAATCATGGGAGGGGGGGACATCAATGAGCAGTTCTTC. Its translation is CSARIMGGGDINEQFF.

This clonotype was counted only a few times. The V call is TRBV19, the J call TRBJ1-1; the match to TRBD1 covers 8 bases. This CDR3 spans 13 amino acids. Germline values: CDR1 LNHDA, CDR2 SQIVND (reference sequence). V lost 4 bases to trimming and J lost 5 bases; unmatched junction nucleotides: 3. CDR3 protein: CASSKDRGTEAFF. CDR3 bases: TGTGCCAGTAGTAAAGACAGGGGTACTGAAGCTTTCTTT.

In DNA, the CDR3 is TGCAGTGCTAGAACGGTTTCAGATACGCAGTATTTT. This gives the protein CSARTVSDTQYF. The chain employs TRBV20-1 and TRBJ2-3; D gene uncertain. The CDR3 length is 12 residues. CDR1 is DFQATT, CDR2 SNEGSKA, per germline (reference sequence). V was clipped by 2 bases and J by 4 bases, with 7 bases between them.

This clonotype was seen only once. CDR3 in amino acids: CSARSQLGTQYF. The CDR3 DNA sequence: TGCAGTGCTAGGTCCCAGCTTGGTACGCAGTATTTT. The chain combines TRBV20-1 with TRBJ2-3; D remains ambiguous. V lost 3 bases to trimming and J lost 8 bases, with 12 bases between them. Germline CDR1 and CDR2: DFQATT and SNEGSKA (reference sequence). The CDR3 contains 12 residues.

The J gene is TRBJ2-7, the V gene TRBV20-1; 8 bases match TRBD1. The germline gives CDR1 DFQATT, CDR2 SNEGSKA (reference sequence). This CDR3 region has 13 residues. Trimming took 6 bases from V and 2 from J; bases not matched to a gene: 6. CDR3 residues: CSACRTGTYEQYF. The CDR3 bases are TGCAGTGCCTGCAGGACAGGGACCTACGAGCAGTACTTC.

This sequence joins TRBV4-1 and TRBJ2-5; D call uncertain. The DNA end is a closer match to TRBJ2-7, so the J assignment may be wrong. Looked up from germline, CDR1 is MGHRA and CDR2 is YSYEKL. The CDR3 is 15 amino acids. The CDR3 loop is CASSQVARVEYEQYF. As DNA, the CDR3 is TGCGCCAGCAGCCAAGTGGCAAGGGTGGAGTACGAGCAGTACTTC.

This clonotype has more than one count but fewer than ten. V is TRBV6-1 and J is TRBJ1-2, with 8 bases fitting TRBD1. V was clipped by 2 bases and J by 4 bases; unmatched bases: 9. The germline CDR1 and CDR2 sequences are MNHNS and SASEGT. The CDR3 is 16 amino acids. Written as DNA, the CDR3 is TGTGCCAGCAGTGAAAGACAGGGGACGCGAGGCTATGGCTACACCTTC. Amino acid sequence: CASSERQGTRGYGYTF.

This clonotype was found a few times. The V call is TRBV20-1, the J call TRBJ2-5; a weak D match, TRBD2 (6 bases). The CDR3 is 15 residues long. Trimming stripped 6 bases from V and 5 bases from J, with 22 bases between. Germline-derived CDR1 and CDR2 are DFQATT and SNEGSKA (reference sequence). CDR3 sequence: CSAPSGGWLSETQYF. The CDR3 DNA reads as TGCAGTGCCCCTAGTGGGGGGTGGTTGTCGGAGACCCAGTACTTC.

This sequence joins TRBV4-1 and TRBJ1-1, with D possibly matching TRBD1 (6 bases). Germline CDR1 is MGHRA and CDR2 is YSYEKL. Trimming removed 1 base from V and 4 bases from J, with 13 bases in between. The CDR3 runs 15 residues. CDR3 in DNA: TGCGCCAGCAGCCAAGGCAGGGGTAGTCTCACTGAAGCTTTCTTT. As protein: CASSQGRGSLTEAFF.

This clonotype occurred once. The V gene is TRBV24-1, the J gene TRBJ2-3; TRBD1 matches at 7 bases. This CDR3 has 14 amino acids. Germline CDR1 KGHDR, CDR2 SFDVKD. V lost 7 bases to trimming and J lost 2 bases; unmatched junction nucleotides: 5. The CDR3 DNA reads as TGTGCCACCAGAGGGGACAGATACACAGATACGCAGTATTTT. This sequence encodes CATRGDRYTDTQYF.

The chain recombines TRBV4-1 with TRBJ2-1; D is unclear. Germline CDR1 reads MGHRA; CDR2 reads YSYEKL. CDR3 length equals 12 residues. V was shortened by 1 base and J by 7 bases, with 5 bases between the two germline ends. The CDR3 bases are TGCGCCAGCAGCCAAGTGTGGAATGAGCAGTTCTTC. It encodes CASSQVWNEQFF.

The chain joins TRBV29-1 to TRBJ2-7; D is undetermined. In germline, CDR1 is SQVTM, CDR2 ANQGSEA. CDR3 length equals 12 residues. V gave up 4 bases and J gave up 3 bases, with 10 bases separating them. DNA for the CDR3: TGCAGCGTTGGAAGGACCAACTACGAGCAGTACTTC. Translated: CSVGRTNYEQYF.

This clonotype appeared a few times. The chain links TRBV27 to TRBJ1-2; TRBD1 aligns across 7 bases. V lost 7 bases and J lost 6; bases outside the gene matches: 11. The V gene's germline CDR1 is MNHEY and CDR2 SMNVEV (reference sequence). This CDR3 has 14 residues. The CDR3 reads CASKREGASHGYTF. Written as DNA, the CDR3 is TGTGCCAGCAAGAGGGAGGGGGCTAGCCATGGCTACACCTTC.

This clonotype appeared a single time. CDR3 in DNA: TGCGCCAGCAGCTTGGGCAGTCTTCGGAACACAGATACGCAGTATTTT. Translated, it gives CASSLGSLRNTDTQYF. V is TRBV5-1 and J is TRBJ2-3; D not certain. V gave up 0 bases and J gave up 2 bases, with 13 bases separating them. The CDR3 is 16 residues long. CDR1 is SGHRS, CDR2 YFSETQ, per germline.

This clonotype was counted once. CDR3 in amino acids: CSARTVIEQFF. CDR3 bases: TGCAGTGCTCGGACTGTGATTGAGCAGTTCTTC. The chain combines TRBV20-1 with TRBJ2-1; possible D gene TRBD2, 5 bases. This CDR3 contains 11 residues. Trimming took 5 bases from V and 9 from J, leaving 11 bases between them. The germline CDR1 and CDR2 sequences are DFQATT and SNEGSKA (reference sequence).

In its sample, this clonotype was seen a few times. The rearrangement joins TRBV29-1 to TRBJ2-5, with 11 bases identical to TRBD2. This CDR3 has 14 residues. Germline trimming cut 6 bases from V and 5 bases from J; bases unmatched to any gene: 8. Germline CDR1 reads SQVTM; CDR2 reads ANQGSEA. CDR3 in DNA: TGCAGCGTCCGCGGACTAGCGGGTACCGAGACCCAGTACTTC. It specifies CSVRGLAGTETQYF.

The rearrangement uses TRBV21-1 and TRBJ2-7; the table calls TRBD1, which could not be checked here. TRBV21-1 is a pseudogene. The CDR3 runs to 16 residues. Here the CDR3 reads CASSSRRPGQTYEQYF. CDR3 in DNA: TGTGCCAGCAGCTCCCGAAGGCCGGGACAAACCTACGAGCAGTACTTC.

The rearrangement links TRBV5-1 to TRBJ2-7, with D possibly being TRBD1 (6 bases). Germline values: CDR1 SGHRS, CDR2 YFSETQ. The CDR3 is made up of 16 amino acids. Between the trimmed V and J ends, which lost 2 bases and 4 bases, there was a span of 19 bases. The CDR3 is CASSFSEGGSIYEQYF. CDR3 DNA: TGCGCCAGCAGCTTTAGTGAAGGGGGATCAATATACGAGCAGTACTTC.

This clonotype appeared a few times. Written as DNA, the CDR3 is TGTGCCAGCAGCTTAGCCCGGACAGGGACGAACACTGAAGCTTTCTTT. As protein: CASSLARTGTNTEAFF. The chain joins TRBV7-9 to TRBJ1-1, with TRBD1 matching 8 bases. The junction had 4 bases not matched to a gene; V was cut back by 0 bases and J by 1 base. CDR1 is SEHNR, CDR2 FQNEAQ, per germline (reference sequence). CDR3 size: 16 residues.

The genes are TRBV7-3 and TRBJ2-1; D ambiguous. The CDR3 consists of 16 residues. V lost 3 bases and J 0 bases, leaving 12 bases between the germline ends. CDR1 is SGHTA and CDR2 is FQGTGA in the germline V gene. The CDR3 loop reads CASSFTMLSSYNEQFF. CDR3 nucleotide sequence: TGTGCCAGCAGCTTCACCATGTTGAGCTCCTACAATGAGCAGTTCTTC.

This clonotype showed up just a few times. This chain links TRBV6-6 with TRBJ1-2, with D possibly TRBD1 on 6 matching bases. V was clipped by 7 bases and J by 8 bases, with 20 bases between them. CDR1 MNHNY and CDR2 SVGAGI come from the germline V gene (reference sequence). This CDR3 contains 14 residues. The CDR3 protein is CASIPGTSLLGYTF. The CDR3 DNA reads TGTGCCAGCATTCCCGGGACAAGCCTATTGGGCTACACCTTC.

The chain employs TRBV10-3 and TRBJ2-1, with 11 bases that match TRBD2. This CDR3 has 16 amino acids. The V and J ends lost 6 bases and 9 bases, in that order; junction bases with no gene match: 13. Germline loops: CDR1 ENHRY, CDR2 SYGVKD. As DNA, the CDR3 is TGTGCCATCAGAGCATCGGGACTAGCGGTGGGAAGTGAGCAGTTCTTC. It translates to CAIRASGLAVGSEQFF.